A single sample gave rise to the 28 T cell receptor beta chains below, sequenced in a study of OX40 agonist ivuxolimab in advanced cancers. Libraries were prepared by immunoSEQ multiplex PCR; TCRdb keeps only in-frame clonotypes and omits some of them. The sample includes around 140,000 clones, around 93% seen only once; the top ten take roughly 0.94%. The starting material was CD4+ or CD8+ T cells sorted from blood, obtained in a trial of the OX40 agonist ivuxolimab. The receptors come from an adult with an advanced solid tumor such as melanoma, head and neck, liver or kidney cancer.

The chain has TRBV14 and TRBJ1-2; D is perhaps TRBD1 (6 bases). The germline gives CDR1 SGHDN, CDR2 FVKESK. The CDR3 sequence is 14 residues long. The V and J ends lost 6 bases and 3 bases respectively, with 14 bases between them. The CDR3 reads CASSSQGSDYGYTF. In nucleotides, the CDR3 is TGTGCCAGCAGTTCGCAGGGGAGCGACTATGGCTACACCTTC.

This chain uses TRBV7-3 with TRBJ2-1; D may be TRBD1 (5 bases). Germline V gene lookup returns CDR1 SGHTA and CDR2 FQGTGA. V lost 4 bases and J 6 bases, leaving 22 bases between the germline ends. The CDR3 runs 17 residues. The CDR3 bases are TGTGCCAGCAGCTCAGGGTGGGGCGACTCCAATCCCAATGAGCAGTTCTTC. Amino acid sequence: CASSSGWGDSNPNEQFF.

V and J are TRBV7-2 and TRBJ2-7; weak D call: TRBD2 (6 bases). The CDR3 extends over 19 amino acids. Germline CDR1 is SGHTA and CDR2 is FQGNSA. V lost 3 bases to trimming and J lost 4 bases, with 28 bases between them. The CDR3 protein is CASSLPLSPLRGMGYEQYF. The CDR3 DNA follows: TGTGCCAGCAGCTTGCCATTGTCCCCCCTGCGCGGGATGGGTTACGAGCAGTACTTC. The variable domain in full, completed from reference TRBV7-2 and TRBJ2-7, reads GAGVSQSPSNKVTEKGKDVELRCDPISGHTALYWYRQSLGQGLEFLIYFQGNSAPDKSGLPSDRFSAERTGGSVSTLTIQRTQQEDSAVYLCASSLPLSPLRGMGYEQYFGPGTRLTVT.

The chain employs TRBV4-3 and TRBJ1-1; TRBD1 is a possible D gene (6 bases). This CDR3 region has 14 residues. Germline loops: CDR1 LGHNA, CDR2 YSLEER. Trimming removed 3 bases at V and 10 bases at J, with 18 bases between. The CDR3 DNA reads TGCGCCAGCAGCCAGGGAAACAACAGGGCTGGAGCTTTCTTT. It encodes CASSQGNNRAGAFF.

The chain combines TRBV28 with TRBJ2-6; tentatively, D is TRBD1 (6 bases). This CDR3 comprises 16 residues. V was cut by 6 bases and J by 0 bases, with 12 bases left in between. CDR1 is MDHEN and CDR2 is SYDVKM in the germline V gene. The CDR3 region has the DNA TGTGCCAGCAGGCCGACAGGAGACTCTGGGGCCAACGTCCTGACTTTC. This sequence encodes CASRPTGDSGANVLTF.

The rearrangement uses TRBV10-3 and TRBJ1-1, with a weak D call TRBD1 (5 bases). Trimming stripped 8 bases from V and 1 base from J, with 17 bases between. Germline-derived CDR1 and CDR2 are ENHRY and SYGVKD. CDR3 size: 15 residues. In DNA form, the CDR3 reads TGTGCCATCCGGGGCACACTCCTCTCGAACACTGAAGCTTTCTTT. Its translation: CAIRGTLLSNTEAFF.

V is TRBV9 and J is TRBJ1-1, with 10 bases lining up with TRBD1. CDR1 and CDR2 (germline): SGDLS, YYNGEE. The J segment lost 5 bases and the V segment lost 4 bases, leaving 11 bases of the junction unmatched. The CDR3 covers 16 residues. CDR3 protein: CASSFRTGGIGTEAFF. CDR3 bases: TGTGCCAGCAGCTTTCGGACAGGGGGAATAGGAACTGAAGCTTTCTTT. The variable domain in full, with the rest retrieved from reference TRBV9 and TRBJ1-1, is DSGVTQTPKHLITATGQRVTLRCSPRSGDLSVYWYQQSLDQGLQFLIQYYNGEERAKGNILERFSAQQFPDLHSELNLSSLELGDSALYFCASSFRTGGIGTEAFFGQGTRLTVV.

This chain uses TRBV9 with TRBJ2-1; TRBD1 matches at 11 bases. The length of the CDR3 is 15 residues. V was pared by 3 bases and J by 2 bases, with 1 base of the junction left unmatched. CDR1 is SGDLS, CDR2 YYNGEE, per germline. CDR3 nucleotide sequence: TGTGCCAGCAGCGCGGGACAGGGGGCCTACAATGAGCAGTTCTTC. It yields the protein CASSAGQGAYNEQFF.

The chain carries TRBV19 and TRBJ1-1, with D unresolved. Trimming removed 3 bases at V and 0 bases at J, with 11 bases between. The CDR3 totals 15 residues. Germline CDR1 and CDR2: LNHDA and SQIVND (reference sequence). CDR3 amino acids: CASSIGGTMNTEAFF. CDR3 coding DNA: TGTGCCAGTAGTATTGGTGGCACCATGAACACTGAAGCTTTCTTT.

This chain's CDR3 is CASSEQGRREKLFF. The CDR3 DNA reads as TGTGCCAGCAGTGAACAGGGCCGGCGTGAAAAACTGTTTTTT. This chain links TRBV6-5 with TRBJ1-4; a possible D gene is TRBD1 (6 bases). Per the germline V gene, CDR1 is MNHEY and CDR2 is SVGAGI. Trimming took 5 bases from V and 7 from J, leaving 14 bases between them. The CDR3 length is 14 residues.

The chain uses TRBV2 and TRBJ1-5; 7 bases agree with TRBD1. CDR3 length equals 16 residues. V lost 5 bases, J lost 6 bases, and 13 bases stayed unmatched. The germline CDR1 and CDR2 sequences are SNHLY and FYNNEI. The CDR3 DNA follows: TGTGCCAGCAGTATTCGGAGAGGGGGCTTCGGTCAGCCCCAGCATTTT. Residues: CASSIRRGGFGQPQHF.

In this sample, this clone turned up once. The genes are TRBV6-5 and TRBJ1-2; 7 bases agree with TRBD1. The ends lost 6 bases at V and 4 bases at J; junction bases unmatched: 8. Germline CDR1 and CDR2: MNHEY and SVGAGI. This CDR3 spans 14 amino acids. The CDR3 DNA reads TGTGCCAGCAGCTCAACAGGGGTCGTCTATGGCTACACCTTC. It codes for CASSSTGVVYGYTF.

V is TRBV6-5 and J is TRBJ2-3, with 8 nucleotides matching TRBD2. Germline V gene data show CDR1 as MNHEY and CDR2 as SVGAGI. The CDR3 consists of 16 residues. The V gene end was trimmed by 0 bases and the J gene end by 0 bases; junction bases not matched to a gene: 2. This CDR3 reads CASSYSRGASTDTQYF. The DNA for the CDR3 is TGTGCCAGCAGTTACTCGCGGGGGGCCAGCACAGATACGCAGTATTTT.

In this sample, this clone turned up once. The V and J genes are TRBV6-5 and TRBJ1-2; weak D call: TRBD1 (6 bases). The CDR3 has 13 amino acids. V was shortened by 7 bases and J by 5 bases, with 14 bases between the two germline ends. From germline, CDR1 is MNHEY and CDR2 SVGAGI. DNA for the CDR3: TGTGCCAGCAATACACCGGGACAATATGGCTACACCTTC. This gives the protein CASNTPGQYGYTF.

The chain combines TRBV14 with TRBJ2-7, with TRBD2 as a possible D gene (5 bases). Germline V CDR1 and CDR2: SGHDN, FVKESK. V dropped 1 base and J dropped 4 bases, with 11 bases sitting between them. CDR3 length: 14 amino acids. The CDR3 coding sequence is TGTGCCAGCAGCCAAGGGATCGGGGAATACGAGCAGTACTTC. Translation gives CASSQGIGEYEQYF.

The gene calls are TRBV5-5 and TRBJ1-1; possible D gene TRBD1, 5 bases. CDR3 size: 14 residues. The V gene's germline CDR1 is SGHKS and CDR2 YYEKEE (reference sequence). Trimming shortened V by 1 base and J by 4 bases, and 11 bases separated the two germline ends. The CDR3 reads CASSLLDTSTEAFF. The CDR3 nucleotides read TGTGCCAGCAGCTTGTTGGACACTTCCACTGAAGCTTTCTTT.

The chain joins TRBV7-1 to TRBJ2-7, with TRBD2 matching over 7 bases. TRBV7-1 is an open reading frame, and its role is uncertain. Trimming cost V 4 bases and J 2 bases; bases outside gene matches: 2. The CDR3 extends over 13 amino acids. CDR3 region: CASSLRETYEQYF. The DNA of the CDR3 is TGTGCCAGCAGCTTGCGGGAGACCTACGAGCAGTACTTC.

The CDR3 nucleotides are TGTGCCAGCAGGGGACAGAGGAACACTGAAGCTTTCTTT. Amino acid sequence: CASRGQRNTEAFF. This chain connects TRBV2 to TRBJ1-1; TRBD1 aligns across 7 bases. This CDR3 has 13 residues. Per germline, CDR1 SNHLY and CDR2 FYNNEI. V gave up 6 bases and J gave up 1 base; unmatched junction bases: 2.

The rearrangement joins TRBV28 to TRBJ1-4; 8 bases are shared with TRBD1. CDR1 MDHEN and CDR2 SYDVKM come from the germline V gene. Unmatched junction bases numbered 13, after V lost 4 bases and J lost 6 bases. The CDR3 covers 17 residues. The CDR3 nucleotides read TGTGCCAGCAGTTCCCTGATAAAACAGGGGGGGGATGAAAAACTGTTTTTT. The encoded protein is CASSSLIKQGGDEKLFF. Full variable domain (outside the CDR3, taken from reference TRBV28 and TRBJ1-4): DVKVTQSSRYLVKRTGEKVFLECVQDMDHENMFWYRQDPGLGLRLIYFSYDVKMKEKGDIPEGYSVSREKKERFSLILESASTNQTSMYLCASSSLIKQGGDEKLFFGSGTQLSVL.

This clone was counted a few times. The chain uses TRBV4-2 and TRBJ2-2; no firm D call. The CDR3 is 12 residues long. V lost 5 bases to trimming and J lost 7 bases, with 8 bases between them. Germline assignment: CDR1 LGHNA and CDR2 YNFKEQ. Here the CDR3 DNA reads TGTGCCAGCAGCTTAGTGAGCGGGGAGCTGTTTTTT. Amino acid sequence: CASSLVSGELFF.

CDR3 in DNA: TGTGCCAGCAGCTTAGGTGGCGGGAGGACTTTCACAGATACGCAGTATTTT. Its translation is CASSLGGGRTFTDTQYF. This rearrangement joins TRBV7-2 to TRBJ2-3; 8 nucleotides line up with TRBD2. The length of the CDR3 is 17 residues. Germline V lookup: CDR1 SGHTA, CDR2 FQGNSA. V gave up 1 base and J gave up 2 bases; unmatched junction bases: 8.

The genes are TRBV11-2 and TRBJ2-3, with 12 bases aligning to TRBD2. Germline CDR1 SGHAT, CDR2 FQNNGV. V gave up 3 bases and J gave up 2 bases; unmatched junction bases: 3. There are 16 residues in the CDR3. CDR3 bases: TGTGCCAGCAGCTTCAGACTAGCGGGGGTCACAGATACGCAGTATTTT. Protein sequence: CASSFRLAGVTDTQYF.

For this clone: The sample has other DNA sequences that encode this CDR3 too. The gene calls are TRBV7-2 and TRBJ1-5; 8 positions match TRBD1. The length of the CDR3 is 14 residues. Germline assignment: CDR1 SGHTA and CDR2 FQGNSA. The junction had 1 base not matched to a gene; V was cut back by 4 bases and J by 2 bases. This CDR3 reads CASSWGQGNQPQHF. The CDR3 bases are TGTGCCAGCAGCTGGGGACAGGGCAATCAGCCCCAGCATTTT.

This sequence joins TRBV7-6 and TRBJ2-1; TRBD2 matches at 10 bases. The V gene's germline CDR1 is SGHVS and CDR2 FNYEAQ. The V and J ends lost 3 bases and 4 bases, in that order; junction bases with no gene match: 3. The CDR3 is made up of 15 amino acids. The CDR3, as DNA: TGTGCCAGCAGCTTGAGGACTAGCGGTTACAATGAGCAGTTCTTC. It translates to CASSLRTSGYNEQFF.

The chain has TRBV5-8 and TRBJ2-4; D may be TRBD2 (5 bases). V was shortened by 1 base and J by 0 bases, with 23 bases between the two germline ends. Germline V gene data show CDR1 as SGHTS and CDR2 as YDEGEE. The CDR3 runs 20 residues. The CDR3 sequence is CASSLPLGVPGELAKNIQYF. The CDR3 DNA is TGTGCCAGCAGCTTGCCCCTTGGGGTCCCCGGGGAACTAGCCAAAAACATTCAGTACTTC.

V usage is TRBV9 and J usage is TRBJ2-5; D gene uncertain. The V end lost 2 bases, the J end lost 1 base, and 6 bases lay between the germline ends. The CDR3 sequence is 13 residues long. Germline V lookup: CDR1 SGDLS, CDR2 YYNGEE. The CDR3 reads CASSVMVQETQYF. The CDR3 DNA reads as TGTGCCAGCAGCGTGATGGTCCAAGAGACCCAGTACTTC.

The V gene is TRBV11-2, the J gene TRBJ2-2; D not resolved. The V end lost 5 bases, the J end lost 5 bases, and 15 bases lay between the germline ends. The CDR3 is 15 residues long. The germline V gene encodes CDR1 SGHAT and CDR2 FQNNGV. The DNA for the CDR3 is TGTGCCAGCAGCACAGAAGGGTATGGGACCGGGGAGCTGTTTTTT. It specifies CASSTEGYGTGELFF.

The J gene is TRBJ1-6, the V gene TRBV4-2; a weak D match, TRBD1 (6 bases). This CDR3 comprises 14 residues. From germline, CDR1 is LGHNA and CDR2 YNFKEQ. Trimming cost V 4 bases and J 8 bases, with 12 bases left between them. CDR3 DNA sequence: TGTGCCAGCAGCCCAAGGGGGTTGGATTCACCCCTCCACTTT. Translating gives CASSPRGLDSPLHF.